This T cell receptor beta chain was profiled in a study of shared clonotypes between healthy human individuals. Per germline, CDR1 MDHEN and CDR2 SYDVKM. The germline V and J ends were trimmed by 4 bases and 0 bases, with 4 bases remaining between them. The CDR3 spans 12 residues. CD8 cells regarded as naive lacked CD45RO, were positively chosen for CCR7, and omitted terminally differentiated effector memory CD45RA+ cells. Each of the donors was a healthy adult who was HIV-negative and had not had a recent acute infection or vaccination. Clones were read by immunoSEQ multiplex PCR, and TCRdb kept only the in-frame ones, dropping some. The table lists just over 2,000,000 clones, 85% to 95% of them singletons. Regarding the study as a whole: Generally, naive subsets came out with larger estimated richness than memory subsets. Non-shared clonotypes had lower generation probabilities than those shared by all four donors.

Worth noting for this clone: Its antigen is not identified.

The sample taken for sequencing was naive CD8+ T cells sorted from blood. The chain employs TRBV28 and TRBJ2-7; D is unresolved. The TCR originated in a man in his late teens or twenties in good health. CDR3 amino acids: CASSSYSYEQYF. CDR3 DNA: TGTGCCAGCAGTTCGTACTCCTACGAGCAGTACTTC.